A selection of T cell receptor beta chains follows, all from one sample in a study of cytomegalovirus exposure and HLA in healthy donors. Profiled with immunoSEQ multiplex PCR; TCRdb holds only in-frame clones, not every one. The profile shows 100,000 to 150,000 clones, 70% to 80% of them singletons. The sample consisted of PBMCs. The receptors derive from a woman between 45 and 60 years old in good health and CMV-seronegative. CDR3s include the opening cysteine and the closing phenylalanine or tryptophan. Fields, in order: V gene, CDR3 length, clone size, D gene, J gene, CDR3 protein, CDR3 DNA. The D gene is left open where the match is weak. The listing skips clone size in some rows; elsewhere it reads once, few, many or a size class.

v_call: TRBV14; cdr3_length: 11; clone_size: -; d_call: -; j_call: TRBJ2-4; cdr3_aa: CASSSSGLQYF; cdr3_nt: TGTGCCAGCAGTTCCTCCGGGTTACAGTACTTC
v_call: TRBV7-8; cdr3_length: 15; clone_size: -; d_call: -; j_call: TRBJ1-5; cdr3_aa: CASSLFTGNNQPQHF; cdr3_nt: TGTGCCAGCAGCTTATTCACAGGGAATAATCAGCCCCAGCATTTT
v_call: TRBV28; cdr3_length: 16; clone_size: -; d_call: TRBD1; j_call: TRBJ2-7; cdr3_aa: CASSSSSGTGTYEQYF; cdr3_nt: TGTGCCAGCAGTAGCTCTTCCGGGACAGGGACCTACGAGCAGTACTTC
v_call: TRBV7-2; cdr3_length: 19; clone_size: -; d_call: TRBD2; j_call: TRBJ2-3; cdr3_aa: CASSPGLAGGLGGTDTQYF; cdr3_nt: TGTGCCAGCAGCCCGGGACTAGCGGGAGGGTTGGGTGGAACAGATACGCAGTATTTT
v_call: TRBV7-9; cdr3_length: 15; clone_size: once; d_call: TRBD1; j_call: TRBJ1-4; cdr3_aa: CASSLERGQGEKLFF; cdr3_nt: TGTGCCAGCAGCTTAGAGCGAGGACAGGGGGAAAAACTGTTTTTT
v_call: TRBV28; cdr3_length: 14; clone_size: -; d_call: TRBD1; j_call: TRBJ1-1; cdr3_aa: CASRPTGDRTEAFF; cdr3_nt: TGTGCCAGCAGGCCAACAGGGGATCGGACTGAAGCTTTCTTT
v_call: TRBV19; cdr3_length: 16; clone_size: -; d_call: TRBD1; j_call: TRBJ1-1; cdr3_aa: CASSRGYRGGNTEAFF; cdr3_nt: TGTGCCAGTAGTAGGGGCTACAGGGGAGGGAACACTGAAGCTTTCTTT
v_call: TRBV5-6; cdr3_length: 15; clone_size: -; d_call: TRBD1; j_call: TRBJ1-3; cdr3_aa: CASKPTGGSGNTIYF; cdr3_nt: TGTGCCAGCAAACCTACAGGGGGCTCTGGAAACACCATATATTTT
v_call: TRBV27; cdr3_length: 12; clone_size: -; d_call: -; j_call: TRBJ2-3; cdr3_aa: CASSSRQWAQYF; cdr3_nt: TGTGCCAGCAGTTCTCGACAGTGGGCGCAGTATTTT
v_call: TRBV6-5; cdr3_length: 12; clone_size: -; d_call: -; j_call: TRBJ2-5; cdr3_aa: CASPRGEETQYF; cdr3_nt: TGTGCCAGTCCGCGAGGCGAAGAGACCCAGTACTTC
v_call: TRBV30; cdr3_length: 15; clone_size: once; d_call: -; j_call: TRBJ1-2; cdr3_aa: CAGLPTVPVGYGYTF; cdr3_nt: TGTGCCGGGCTCCCAACAGTTCCGGTCGGCTATGGCTACACCTTC
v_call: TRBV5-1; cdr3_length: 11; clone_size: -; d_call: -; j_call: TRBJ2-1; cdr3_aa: CASSFADEQFF; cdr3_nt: TGCGCCAGCAGCTTCGCGGATGAGCAGTTCTTC
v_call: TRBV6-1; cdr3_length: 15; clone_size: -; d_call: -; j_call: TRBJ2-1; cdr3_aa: CASSEAQGSYNEQFF; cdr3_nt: TGTGCCAGCAGTGAAGCGCAGGGGTCATACAATGAGCAGTTCTTC
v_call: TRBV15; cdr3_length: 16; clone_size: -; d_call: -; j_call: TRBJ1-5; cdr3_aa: CATSRETGHSNQPQHF; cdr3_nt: TGTGCCACCAGCAGAGAGACAGGCCATAGCAATCAGCCCCAGCATTTT
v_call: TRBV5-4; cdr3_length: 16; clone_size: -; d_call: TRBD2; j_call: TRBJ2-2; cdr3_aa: CASSATSGSDTGELFF; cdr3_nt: TGTGCCAGCAGCGCGACTAGCGGGAGCGACACCGGGGAGCTGTTTTTT
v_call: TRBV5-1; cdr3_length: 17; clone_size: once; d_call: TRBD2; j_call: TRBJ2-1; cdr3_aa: CASSENVGRYLRNEQFF; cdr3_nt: TGCGCCAGCAGCGAGAACGTCGGGAGGTACCTGAGAAATGAGCAGTTCTTC
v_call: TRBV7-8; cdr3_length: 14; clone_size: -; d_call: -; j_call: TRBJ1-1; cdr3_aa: CASSLVLPNTEAFF; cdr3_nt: TGTGCCAGCAGCTTAGTCCTCCCGAACACTGAAGCTTTCTTT
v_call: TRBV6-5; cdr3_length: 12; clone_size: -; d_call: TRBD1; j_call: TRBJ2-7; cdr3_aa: CASRQGAEEQYF; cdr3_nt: TGTGCCAGCAGACAGGGGGCGGAGGAGCAGTACTTC
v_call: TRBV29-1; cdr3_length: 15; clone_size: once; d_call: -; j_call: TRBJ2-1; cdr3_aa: CSVSPGGSSYNEQFF; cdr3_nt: TGCAGCGTTTCACCCGGCGGTAGCTCCTACAATGAGCAGTTCTTC
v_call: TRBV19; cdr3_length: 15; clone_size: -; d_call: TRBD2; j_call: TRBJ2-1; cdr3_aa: CASTSGTSEYNEQFF; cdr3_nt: TGTGCCAGTACGAGTGGGACTAGCGAATACAATGAGCAGTTCTTC
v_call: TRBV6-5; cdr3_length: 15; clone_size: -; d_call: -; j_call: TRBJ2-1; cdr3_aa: CASSPGPLRGGEQFF; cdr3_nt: TGTGCCAGCTCTCCCGGCCCGTTACGGGGTGGTGAGCAGTTCTTC
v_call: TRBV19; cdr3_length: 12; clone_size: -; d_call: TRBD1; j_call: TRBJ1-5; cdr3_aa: CASSIEGRGQNF; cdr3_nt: TGTGCCAGTAGTATAGAGGGCAGGGGGCAGAATTTT
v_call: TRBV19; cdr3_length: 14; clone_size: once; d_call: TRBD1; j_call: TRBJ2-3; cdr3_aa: CASKDRGIADTQYF; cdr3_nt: TGTGCCAGCAAGGACAGGGGGATAGCAGATACGCAGTATTTT
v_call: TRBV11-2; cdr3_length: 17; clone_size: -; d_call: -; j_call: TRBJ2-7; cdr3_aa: CASSPSGGGTGGYEQYF; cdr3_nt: TGTGCCAGCAGCCCGAGCGGAGGAGGGACGGGTGGCTACGAGCAGTACTTC
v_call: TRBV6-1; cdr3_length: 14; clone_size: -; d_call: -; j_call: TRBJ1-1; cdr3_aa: CASGRQDGYTEAFF; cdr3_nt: TGTGCCAGCGGTCGACAGGATGGGTACACTGAAGCTTTCTTT
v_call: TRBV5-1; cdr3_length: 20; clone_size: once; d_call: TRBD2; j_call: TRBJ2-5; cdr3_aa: CASSLARVPGLAGLTGEQYF; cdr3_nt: TGCGCCAGCAGCTTGGCCCGGGTACCGGGACTAGCCGGGCTTACGGGGGAGCAGTACTTC
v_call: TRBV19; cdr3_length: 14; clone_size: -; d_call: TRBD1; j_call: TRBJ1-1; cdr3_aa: CASGTVGRNTEAFF; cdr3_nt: TGTGCCAGCGGGACAGTGGGTAGGAACACTGAAGCTTTCTTT
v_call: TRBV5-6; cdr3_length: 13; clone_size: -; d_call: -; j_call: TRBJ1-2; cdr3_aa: CASSLASGDGYTF; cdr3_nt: TGTGCCAGCAGCTTGGCTTCAGGGGACGGCTACACCTTC
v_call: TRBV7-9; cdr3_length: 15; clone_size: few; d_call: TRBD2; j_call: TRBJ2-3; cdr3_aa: CASSLTSGSTDTQYF; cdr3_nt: TGTGCCAGCAGCTTGACTAGCGGGAGCACAGATACGCAGTATTTT
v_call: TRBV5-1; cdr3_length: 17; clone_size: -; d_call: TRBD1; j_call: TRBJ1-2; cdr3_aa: CASSLATRDRELIGYTF; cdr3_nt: TGCGCCAGCAGCTTGGCCACTCGGGACAGGGAGTTGATAGGCTACACCTTC
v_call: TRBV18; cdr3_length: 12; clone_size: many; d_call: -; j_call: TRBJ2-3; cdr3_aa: CASSPRGDTQYF; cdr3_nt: TGTGCCAGCTCACCCCGAGGGGATACGCAGTATTTT
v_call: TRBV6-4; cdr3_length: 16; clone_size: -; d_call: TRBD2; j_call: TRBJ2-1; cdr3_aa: CASSDEASGSRDEQFF; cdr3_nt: TGTGCCAGCAGTGACGAGGCTAGCGGGAGTAGGGATGAGCAGTTCTTC
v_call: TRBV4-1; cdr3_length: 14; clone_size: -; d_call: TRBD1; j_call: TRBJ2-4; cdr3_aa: CASSQGQGKNIQYF; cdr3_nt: TGCGCCAGCAGCCAGGGACAGGGTAAAAACATTCAGTACTTC
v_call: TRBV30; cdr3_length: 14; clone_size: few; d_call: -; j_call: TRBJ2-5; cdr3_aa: CAWSVRGSRETQYF; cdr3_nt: TGTGCCTGGAGTGTACGGGGTAGCAGAGAGACCCAGTACTTC
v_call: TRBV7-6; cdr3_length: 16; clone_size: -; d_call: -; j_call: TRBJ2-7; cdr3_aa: CASSPGVGQGLVEQYF; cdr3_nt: TGTGCCAGCAGCCCGGGGGTCGGGCAGGGCCTCGTCGAGCAGTACTTC
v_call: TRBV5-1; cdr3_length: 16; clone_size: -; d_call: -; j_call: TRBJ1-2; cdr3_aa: CASSLGEPTRLYGYTF; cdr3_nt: TGCGCCAGCAGCTTGGGGGAGCCAACAAGACTCTATGGCTACACCTTC
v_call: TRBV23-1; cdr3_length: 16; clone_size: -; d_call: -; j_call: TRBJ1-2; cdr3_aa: CASSQSGGEGNYGYTF; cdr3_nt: TGCGCCAGCAGTCAATCCGGAGGGGAGGGTAACTATGGCTACACCTTC
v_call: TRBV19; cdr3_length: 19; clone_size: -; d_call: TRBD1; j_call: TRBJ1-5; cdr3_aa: CASSGSGQTYRVSNQPQHF; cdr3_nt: TGTGCCAGTAGTGGATCGGGACAGACTTATAGGGTTAGCAATCAGCCCCAGCATTTT
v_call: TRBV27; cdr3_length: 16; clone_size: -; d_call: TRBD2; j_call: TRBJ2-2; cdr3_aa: CASSSPLAGLRGELFF; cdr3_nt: TGTGCCAGCAGTTCCCCCCTAGCGGGACTGCGTGGGGAGCTGTTTTTT
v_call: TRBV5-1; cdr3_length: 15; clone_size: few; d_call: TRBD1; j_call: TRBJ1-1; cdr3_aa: CASSLKGTGETEAFF; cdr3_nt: TGCGCCAGCAGCTTGAAAGGGACAGGGGAAACTGAAGCTTTCTTT
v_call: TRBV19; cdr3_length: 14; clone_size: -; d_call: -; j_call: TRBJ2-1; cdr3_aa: CASSNRLGNNEQFF; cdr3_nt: TGTGCCAGTAGTAACAGACTAGGGAACAATGAGCAGTTCTTC